One and the same sample provided the 15 T cell receptor beta chains below, sequenced in a study of T cells in Graves' hyperthyroidism and ophthalmopathy. RNA transcripts provided the source from which TCR beta CDR3 regions were amplified. TCR CDR3 regions were first amplified by RT-PCR with HTBI primers. TCRdb analysed the multiplex PCR reads with MiXCR anew, one entry per CDR3 protein. Of 530,000 or so distinct CDR3 sequences in the sample, more than 45% are singletons; the top ten hold around 7.7%. Sequences were obtained from peripheral blood or thyroid tissue (not recorded which). Receptors originate from a young woman with Graves' hyperthyroidism.

This clonotype was detected many times. This rearrangement joins TRBV5-5 to TRBJ2-7, with D perhaps TRBD2 (5 bases). The CDR3 has 13 residues. Trimming shortened V by 1 base and J by 4 bases, and 9 bases separated the two germline ends. The germline V gene has CDR1 SGHKS and CDR2 YYEKEE (reference sequence). The chain's CDR3 is CASSLNEGYEQYF. The CDR3 DNA is TGTGCCAGCAGCTTGAATGAGGGATACGAGCAGTACTTC.

Turning to this clonotype: Given a much more abundant clone one base away, this may be a read error. The V and J genes are TRBV2 and TRBJ2-2; D ambiguous. Germline CDR1 and CDR2: SNHLY and FYNNEI. This CDR3 contains 12 residues. V was shortened by 11 bases and J by 1 base, with 8 bases between the two germline ends. The CDR3 protein is CAGLRNTGELFF. CDR3 coding DNA: TGTGCCGGCTTAAGGAACACCGGGGAGCTGTTTTTT.

This clonotype appeared a few times. The chain joins TRBV13 to TRBJ2-5, with 7 bases identical to TRBD2. Germline V CDR1 and CDR2: PRHDT, FYEKMQ (reference sequence). The CDR3 length is 17 residues. J lost 4 bases, V lost 5 bases, and 16 bases had no gene match. CDR3 nucleotide sequence: TGTGCCAGCAGCCGACCGGGGAAAGGGAGGGCTGGAGAGACCCAGTACTTC. It encodes CASSRPGKGRAGETQYF.

The chain is built from TRBV2 and TRBJ1-6; a weak D match, TRBD1 (6 bases). V was pared by 4 bases and J by 5 bases, with 12 bases between. CDR1 and CDR2 from the germline V gene are SNHLY and FYNNEI. This CDR3 region has 15 residues. The CDR3 sequence is CASSVSGDNNSPLHF. The DNA for the CDR3 is TGTGCCAGCAGTGTCTCAGGGGACAATAATTCACCCCTCCACTTT.

A remark on this clonotype: A much larger clone lies one base from this, so it may be a read error. The chain couples TRBV10-3 to TRBJ1-2, with 9 bases identical to TRBD1. The CDR3 loop spans 16 amino acids. Germline assignment: CDR1 ENHRY and CDR2 SYGVKD. V shed 4 bases, J shed 7 bases, and the junction held 13 bases outside the gene matches. The CDR3 loop reads CAISALPGQGFFGYTF. CDR3 DNA sequence: TGTGCCATCAGTGCGCTTCCGGGACAGGGATTTTTTGGCTACACCTTC.

Details on this clonotype: A read error may account for a junction end that differs from germline. This chain joins TRBV7-2 and TRBJ2-7; 8 bases are a match to TRBD1. CDR3 length: 14 residues. Germline loops: CDR1 SGHTA, CDR2 FQGNSA. The CDR3 bases are TGTGCCGGCAGCTTCGGACAGGGATCCTACGAGCAGTACTTC. Residues: CAGSFGQGSYEQYF.

With respect to this clonotype: The conserved final phenylalanine or tryptophan is absent from the CDR3, which likely points to a read error. The DNA is omitted, as the CDR3 cannot be located on it reliably, and the CDR3 follows TCRdb's listing. The chain joins TRBV15 to TRBJ1-1; the D call TRBD1 from the table was never checked on the DNA. CDR1 and CDR2 (germline): LNHNV, YYDKDF (reference sequence). The CDR3 adds up to 10 amino acids, both ends counted. The CDR3 sequence: CATSRGTGRY.

This clonotype was counted a few times. The genes are TRBV7-8 and TRBJ2-7, with D hard to call. Between the trimmed V and J ends, which lost 8 bases and 5 bases, there was a span of 19 bases. Germline V gene data show CDR1 as SGHVS and CDR2 as FQNEAQ. The CDR3 extends over 14 amino acids. The CDR3 loop reads CASSPERSSHEQYF. As DNA, the CDR3 is TGTGCCAGCTCACCAGAAAGGAGTAGCCACGAGCAGTACTTC. The complete variable domain, with remaining parts taken from reference TRBV7-8 and TRBJ2-7, reads GAGVSQSPRYKVAKRGQDVALRCDPISGHVSLFWYQQALGQGPEFLTYFQNEAQLDKSGLPSDRFFAERPEGSVSTLKIQRTQQEDSAVYLCASSPERSSHEQYFGPGTRLTVT.

Regarding this clonotype: This may be a read error, as it is one base from a much larger clone. V gene TRBV4-3 combines with J gene TRBJ1-2; D is ambiguous. CDR1 LGHNA and CDR2 YSLEER come from the germline V gene. This CDR3 contains 14 residues. The CDR3 DNA reads as TGCGCCAGCGGCCAAGACAAGGCTAACTATGGCTACACCTTC. Translation gives CASGQDKANYGYTF.

The chain is built from TRBV29-1 and TRBJ1-5; the D is unclear. The CDR3 has 12 residues. The V gene's germline CDR1 is SQVTM and CDR2 ANQGSEA. DNA of the CDR3: TGCAGTGAGACTCACGTGTTTGAGGCCCAGCATTTT. Translation gives CSETHVFEAQHF.

This chain connects TRBV11-1 to TRBJ2-7, with TRBD1 as a possible D gene (5 bases). Judging by the DNA end, TRBJ2-1 fits better; the J call may be wrong. The CDR3 is 15 amino acids. Germline assignment: CDR1 SGHAT and CDR2 FQDESV (reference sequence). CDR3 coding DNA: TGTGCCAGCAGCTTATTCCAGGGCAACTACAATGAGCAGTTCTTC. Protein sequence: CASSLFQGNYNEQFF.

Regarding this clonotype: A read error may be the cause here, since a much bigger clone is one base away. The rearrangement links TRBV12-3 or TRBV12-4 to TRBJ1-5; maybe TRBD1 (5 bases). Trimming pared 8 bases from V and 6 bases from J, leaving 17 bases between. This CDR3 is 14 amino acids long. DNA for the CDR3: TGTGCCAGCCCCGGGGGAGGGGAAGGTCAGCCCCAGCATTTT. This codes for CASPGGGEGQPQHF.

The genes are TRBV7-2 and TRBJ1-2; D ambiguous. V was shortened by 5 bases and J by 9 bases, with 13 bases between the two germline ends. The CDR3 is 12 amino acids. Germline CDR1 SGHTA, CDR2 FQGNSA. The CDR3, as DNA: TGTGCCAGCAGCCAAGATAGCGGGAGCTACACCTTC. Translation gives CASSQDSGSYTF.

V usage is TRBV2 and J usage is TRBJ1-6; 7 positions match TRBD1. The CDR3 is made up of 15 amino acids. Germline trimming cut 3 bases from V and 1 base from J; bases unmatched to any gene: 0. The germline gives CDR1 SNHLY, CDR2 FYNNEI. CDR3 coding DNA: TGTGCCAGCAGTGACAGGGGGTCCTATAATTCACCCCTCCACTTT. Encoded protein: CASSDRGSYNSPLHF. Full variable domain (rest looked up from reference TRBV2 and TRBJ1-6): EPEVTQTPSHQVTQMGQEVILRCVPISNHLYFYWYRQILGQKVEFLVSFYNNEISEKSEIFDDQFSVERPDGSNFTLKIRSTKLEDSAMYFCASSDRGSYNSPLHFGNGTRLTVT.

In regard to this clonotype: Germline and junction disagree at one end, which may indicate a read error. The chain uses TRBV20-1 and TRBJ1-6; D may be TRBD1 (5 bases). The length of the CDR3 is 14 residues. Germline CDR1 DFQATT, CDR2 SNEGSKA (reference sequence). This chain's CDR3 is CSAVGASVNSPLRF. CDR3 bases: TGCAGTGCCGTAGGGGCGAGTGTGAATTCACCCCTCCGCTTT.